This T cell receptor (beta chain) is drawn from a study of control samples from healthy donors and cancer patients (dated by TCRdb to between 2020 and 2021). Libraries came from the immunoSEQ multiplex PCR assay. TCRdb mirrors the immuneACCESS table, restricted to in-frame sequences. Some clones are absent from its copies; in checked studies, under half trace to an unresolved V gene, and the reason for the others is unknown. The sample has about 95,000 clones on record, about nine tenths of them singletons. The ten largest make up 0.85% to 1% of the sample. In regard to this clone: Its target antigen remains unknown. Base qualities are not provided; no much larger clone lies one nucleotide away.

Spanning cysteine to phenylalanine, the CDR3 consists of 14 amino acids. The only DNA kept is the CDR3, 42 bases in frame from the first base. The V end gives up 4 bases and the J end 2 bases, leaving 6 bases in the junction not matched to a gene. CDR1 and CDR2, looked up from the germline V gene, are SGHRS and YFSETQ. The sequence derives from a woman in her 30s in good health. The sequencing sample was made of blood. The sequence joins TRBV5-1 to TRBJ2-7; 7 bases in between match TRBD1. The CDR3 amino acid sequence is: CASSEGQRTYEQYF. The DNA reads as follows: TGCGCCAGCAGCGAGGGACAGCGTACCTACGAGCAGTACTTC.